This T cell receptor (beta chain) was sequenced for a study of T-cell reconstitution after alpha-beta-depleted transplantation in children. Trimming stripped 5 bases from V and 7 bases from J, with 23 bases between. This CDR3 is 16 amino acids long. TCRbeta library construction was performed incorporating unique molecular identifiers. TCRdb re-analysed the PCR reads in MiXCR, keeping a single row per CDR3 protein. Among about 270,000 distinct CDR3 sequences listed, about a tenth were seen once. The receptor comes from a human donor who donated a stem cell graft to a child with SCID. Sequencing used PBMCs from the stem cell graft donor, obtained from the stem cell graft. J is TRBJ2-5 and V is TRBV12-3 or TRBV12-4, with TRBD2 as a possible D gene (6 bases). CDR3 amino acids: CASSERLGGTPGTQYF. CDR3 DNA sequence: TGTGCCAGCAGTGAAAGGCTCGGCGGGACCCCCGGGACCCAGTACTTC.